Presented here are 22 T cell receptor beta chains from one specimen sequenced in a study of PD-1 blockade in mismatch repair-deficient tumors. The method was immunoSEQ multiplex PCR; TCRdb's version includes in-frame clones alone and lacks a portion of them. The profile shows tens of thousands of clones, approximately 80% of them singletons. The sequenced sample was peripheral blood, obtained 4 weeks after starting pembrolizumab. These receptors were collected from an adult with mismatch repair-deficient cancer.

The chain employs TRBV21-1 and TRBJ1-4. TRBV21-1 is an annotated pseudogene. CDR3 length: 17 residues. CDR3 residues: CASRGKFYKVHNEKLFF. The CDR3, as DNA: TGTGCCAGCAGAGGAAAATTCTACAAGGTGCATAATGAAAAACTGTTTTTT.

V usage is TRBV7-8 and J usage is TRBJ1-5; D not resolved. Per germline, CDR1 SGHVS and CDR2 FQNEAQ. The V gene lost 2 bases and the J gene lost 5 bases, with 16 bases spanning the gap. The CDR3 runs 16 residues. The CDR3 is CASSLQVGPPYQPQHF. The CDR3 region has the DNA TGTGCCAGCAGCTTACAAGTTGGACCCCCTTATCAGCCCCAGCATTTT. Filled out from reference TRBV7-8 and TRBJ1-5, the complete variable domain reads GAGVSQSPRYKVAKRGQDVALRCDPISGHVSLFWYQQALGQGPEFLTYFQNEAQLDKSGLPSDRFFAERPEGSVSTLKIQRTQQEDSAVYLCASSLQVGPPYQPQHFGDGTRLSIL.

The chain combines TRBV4-3 with TRBJ1-1, with D tentatively TRBD1 (6 bases). CDR1 and CDR2 (germline): LGHNA, YSLEER. The V and J ends lost 1 base and 0 bases respectively, with 9 bases between them. The CDR3 has 15 amino acids. CDR3 DNA: TGCGCCAGCAGCCAAGCTGGACAGCTGAACACTGAAGCTTTCTTT. This translates into CASSQAGQLNTEAFF.

The chain links TRBV7-2 to TRBJ2-7, with D tentatively TRBD2 (6 bases). CDR1 and CDR2 (germline): SGHTA, FQGNSA. This CDR3 region has 16 residues. V was clipped by 3 bases and J by 5 bases, with 20 bases between them. DNA of the CDR3: TGTGCCAGCAGCTTGGGGCGGGGCGGGGCCCCCGACGAGCAGTACTTC. Translated: CASSLGRGGAPDEQYF.

The chain recombines TRBV6-1 with TRBJ2-7; TRBD2 aligns across 10 bases. The CDR3 sequence is 13 residues long. The germline V gene encodes CDR1 MNHNS and CDR2 SASEGT. With 8 bases clipped from V and 6 bases from J, the junction kept 7 bases outside the gene matches. The CDR3 DNA sequence: TGTGCCAGCGAGCGGGAGGGCAGGCTCGAGCAGTACTTC. Translating gives CASEREGRLEQYF.

This clone is classed as medium-sized (0.01 to 0.1%). The chain is built from TRBV9 and TRBJ2-1; possible D gene TRBD1, 6 bases. The CDR3 spans 17 residues. Per the germline V gene, CDR1 is SGDLS and CDR2 is YYNGEE. V lost 3 bases, J lost 4 bases, and 20 bases lay in between. CDR3 amino acids: CASSDNTRGSGYNEQFF. The CDR3 bases are TGTGCCAGCAGCGATAATACAAGGGGGTCGGGGTACAATGAGCAGTTCTTC.

This clone appeared a single time. V gene TRBV6-5 combines with J gene TRBJ1-3, with D possibly TRBD1 on 6 matching bases. The germline V gene has CDR1 MNHEY and CDR2 SVGAGI. This CDR3 has 14 residues. Trimming stripped 6 bases from V and 1 base from J, with 10 bases between. CDR3 coding DNA: TGTGCCAGCAGGACCACAGGGTCTGGAAACACCATATATTTT. It codes for CASRTTGSGNTIYF.

The chain uses TRBV2 and TRBJ1-5; no reliable D call. This CDR3 region has 14 residues. The V and J ends lost 6 bases and 1 base respectively, with 10 bases between them. Per germline, CDR1 SNHLY and CDR2 FYNNEI. This chain's CDR3 is CASRPTGSNQPQHF. CDR3 DNA: TGTGCCAGCAGGCCAACTGGGAGCAATCAGCCCCAGCATTTT.

CDR3 nucleotides: TGTGCCAGCAGCCTTAGCGGGGCCCCTCGCAATGAGCAGTTCTTC. It encodes CASSLSGAPRNEQFF. The chain combines TRBV14 with TRBJ2-1; TRBD2 aligns across 8 bases. Germline values: CDR1 SGHDN, CDR2 FVKESK. The CDR3 contains 15 residues. V was clipped by 4 bases and J by 6 bases; unmatched bases: 8.

This rearrangement joins TRBV19 to TRBJ1-2; no clear D gene. The CDR3 is 11 residues long. V was shortened by 8 bases and J by 7 bases, with 11 bases between the two germline ends. Germline V gives CDR1 LNHDA, CDR2 SQIVND (reference sequence). The DNA for the CDR3 is TGTGCCAGTTACGGTGGTCGTGGCTACACCTTC. Its translation is CASYGGRGYTF.

The J gene is TRBJ2-5, the V gene TRBV7-2, with no clear D. The CDR3 runs 14 residues. Per germline, CDR1 SGHTA and CDR2 FQGNSA. Trimming took off 5 bases at V and 5 bases at J, with 15 bases between the two ends. For the CDR3, the DNA is TGTGCCAGCAGCCCGACGGCTCTTCGGGAGACCCAGTACTTC. It is translated as CASSPTALRETQYF.

This clone occurred once. V and J are TRBV11-2 and TRBJ2-1, with 8 bases identical to TRBD2. This CDR3 contains 12 residues. Unmatched junction bases numbered 5, after V lost 11 bases and J lost 5 bases. Germline V gene data show CDR1 as SGHAT and CDR2 as FQNNGV. As DNA, the CDR3 is TGTGCCTCTAGCGGGCCTAACAATGAGCAGTTCTTC. Amino acids: CASSGPNNEQFF.

This clone showed up just a few times. V and J are TRBV19 and TRBJ2-1; TRBD2 is a possible D gene (6 bases). Trimming shortened V by 7 bases and J by 5 bases, and 21 bases separated the two germline ends. The CDR3 spans 16 residues. Germline V gene data show CDR1 as LNHDA and CDR2 as SQIVND (reference sequence). The CDR3 DNA reads TGTGCCAGTACGGGGGTCTTGAAGCTCGGGCACAATGAGCAGTTCTTC. This translates into CASTGVLKLGHNEQFF.

The rearrangement links TRBV6-4 to TRBJ2-5; no reliable D call. Looked up from germline, CDR1 is MRHNA and CDR2 is SNTAGT. The CDR3 sequence is 13 residues long. The V end lost 6 bases, the J end lost 5 bases, and 13 bases lay between the germline ends. The CDR3 loop is CASSLDLGETQYF. CDR3 nucleotide sequence: TGTGCCAGCAGCCTCGACCTGGGGGAGACCCAGTACTTC.

DNA for the CDR3: TGCAGCGTTGGGGGCCAGAACTATGGCTACACCTTC. Protein product: CSVGGQNYGYTF. The gene calls are TRBV29-1 and TRBJ1-2; tentatively, D is TRBD1 (5 bases). CDR1 is SQVTM, CDR2 ANQGSEA, per germline. The CDR3 is made up of 12 amino acids. The V and J ends lost 4 bases and 2 bases respectively, with 8 bases between them.

This chain uses TRBV6-6 with TRBJ2-1; D is ambiguous. Trimming stripped 4 bases from V and 4 bases from J, with 11 bases between. The CDR3 runs 14 residues. Germline lookup yields CDR1 MNHNY and CDR2 SVGAGI (reference sequence). The CDR3 spells CASSSVGPYNEQFF. The CDR3 DNA follows: TGTGCCAGCAGTTCAGTAGGACCATACAATGAGCAGTTCTTC.

The chain recombines TRBV9 with TRBJ2-3; D might be TRBD1 or TRBD2, each matching 5 bases. Trimming took 0 bases from V and 2 from J, leaving 10 bases between them. The CDR3 sequence is 15 residues long. CDR1 is SGDLS, CDR2 YYNGEE, per germline. In nucleotides, the CDR3 is TGTGCCAGCAGCGTAGACGGGGCTTACACAGATACGCAGTATTTT. It yields the protein CASSVDGAYTDTQYF. The full variable domain, its missing parts supplied by reference TRBV9 and TRBJ2-3, is DSGVTQTPKHLITATGQRVTLRCSPRSGDLSVYWYQQSLDQGLQFLIQYYNGEERAKGNILERFSAQQFPDLHSELNLSSLELGDSALYFCASSVDGAYTDTQYFGPGTRLTVL.

This clone was found once. The chain carries TRBV5-1 and TRBJ1-1, with TRBD1 as a possible D gene (6 bases). V was pared by 5 bases and J by 6 bases, with 14 bases between. Germline V gives CDR1 SGHRS, CDR2 YFSETQ. The CDR3 consists of 13 residues. In nucleotides, the CDR3 is TGCGCCAGCAGTTGGTGGGGGGGCTCTGAAGCTTTCTTT. Its protein product is CASSWWGGSEAFF.

This chain uses TRBV15 with TRBJ2-5, with 14 positions matching TRBD2. The CDR3 totals 19 residues. Trimming at V came to 6 bases and at J to 1 base, leaving 13 bases not matched to a gene. Germline V CDR1 and CDR2: LNHNV, YYDKDF (reference sequence). CDR3 sequence reads: CATRPPRLAGGGGQETQYF. The CDR3 coding sequence is TGTGCCACCAGACCGCCCCGACTAGCGGGAGGGGGAGGCCAAGAGACCCAGTACTTC.

The rearrangement links TRBV5-4 to TRBJ1-1, with 7 bases lining up with TRBD1. Germline V gene lookup returns CDR1 SGHNT and CDR2 YYREEE (reference sequence). Trimming took 4 bases from V and 2 from J; bases not matched to a gene: 8. This CDR3 comprises 15 residues. The CDR3 protein is CASSGRGTANTEAFF. CDR3 in DNA: TGTGCCAGCAGCGGGCGGGGGACAGCCAACACTGAAGCTTTCTTT. The variable domain in full, with the rest retrieved from reference TRBV5-4 and TRBJ1-1, is ETGVTQSPTHLIKTRGQQVTLRCSSQSGHNTVSWYQQALGQGPQFIFQYYREEENGRGNFPPRFSGLQFPNYSSELNVNALELDDSALYLCASSGRGTANTEAFFGQGTRLTVV.

This clone was detected only a few times. This chain joins TRBV30 and TRBJ2-7; tentatively, D is TRBD1 (5 bases). Trimming removed 0 bases from V and 4 bases from J, with 13 bases in between. CDR1 is GTSNPN, CDR2 SVGIG, per germline (reference sequence). The CDR3 is made up of 14 amino acids. CDR3 bases: TGTGCCTGGAGTGTAAAGGGGTTGGTATACGAGCAGTACTTC. This gives the protein CAWSVKGLVYEQYF.

The chain is built from TRBV5-4 and TRBJ2-3; D uncertain. Germline CDR1 and CDR2: SGHNT and YYREEE (reference sequence). CDR3 length: 14 residues. The germline V and J ends were trimmed by 0 bases and 5 bases, with 10 bases remaining between them. CDR3 nucleotide sequence: TGTGCCAGCAGCTTGGCAGTCCTAGAAGATACGCAGTATTTT. It codes for CASSLAVLEDTQYF.